This T cell receptor (beta chain) was identified in a study of T-cell reconstitution after alpha-beta-depleted transplantation in children. The V end lost 1 base, the J end lost 5 bases, and 9 bases lay between the germline ends. Germline V gives CDR1 SEHNR, CDR2 FQNEAQ (reference sequence). This CDR3 region has 14 residues. Unique molecular identifiers were incorporated into the prepared TCRbeta library. TCRdb redid the calling of the PCR reads with MiXCR, one entry per CDR3 protein. This table has fewer than 700,000 distinct CDR3 sequences, over 10% appearing once. The material sequenced was PBMCs, mostly from graft donor cells, taken 360 days after TCRalphabeta/CD19-depleted stem cell transplant. The gene calls are TRBV7-9 and TRBJ1-5; D is unresolved. The sequence derives from a male patient between 5 and 17 years old who had a stem cell transplant for acute myeloid leukemia, so the T cells may come from the graft donor. As DNA, the CDR3 is TGTGCCAGCAGCTTAGGTGGCTTTTATCAGCCCCAGCATTTT. Translating gives CASSLGGFYQPQHF.